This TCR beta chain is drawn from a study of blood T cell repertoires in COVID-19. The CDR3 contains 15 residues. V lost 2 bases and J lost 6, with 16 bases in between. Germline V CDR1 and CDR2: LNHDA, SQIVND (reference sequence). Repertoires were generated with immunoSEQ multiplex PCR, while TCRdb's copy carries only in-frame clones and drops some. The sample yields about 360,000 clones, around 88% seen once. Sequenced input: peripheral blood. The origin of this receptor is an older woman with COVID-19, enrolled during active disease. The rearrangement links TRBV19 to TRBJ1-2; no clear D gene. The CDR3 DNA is TGTGCCAGTAGTATACGGGAAGTTCTGCCTCATGGCTACACCTTC. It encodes CASSIREVLPHGYTF.